The 19 T cell receptor beta chains in this list originate from one sample, sequenced in a study of T cells expressing NK-cell markers. TCRdb re-called the 5' RACE reads and catalogs CDR3 proteins one per entry, DNA excluded. This sample's clone table lists about 390,000 distinct CDR3 sequences. Sequencing used blood T cells: a sorted CD56 or NKG2C T cell subset, CD4+ or CD8+ T cells, or bulk PBMC T cells (not recorded which). Source of these receptors: a woman aged 45 to 65 in good health.

The chain joins TRBV10-3 to TRBJ1-5; TCRdb calls TRBD1, which cannot be checked without DNA. The CDR3 is made up of 14 amino acids. Germline-derived CDR1 and CDR2 are ENHRY and SYGVKD. This CDR3 reads CAISESRGDQPQHF.

The V gene is TRBV29-1, the J gene TRBJ2-3; the TCRdb D gene call, TRBD1, has no DNA to confirm it. The CDR3 covers 13 residues. Per the germline V gene, CDR1 is SQVTM and CDR2 is ANQGSEA. CDR3 loop: CSVEGQGQGTQYF.

CDR3 loop: CASSEGGRVRTGELFF. The chain employs TRBV2 and TRBJ2-2; TCRdb reports TRBD2, a call that lacks DNA to check it against. CDR1 and CDR2 from the germline V gene are SNHLY and FYNNEI. The CDR3 is made up of 16 amino acids.

CDR3 residues: CASSLLATQTADTQYF. The J gene is TRBJ2-3, the V gene TRBV5-1; the TCRdb call, TRBD2, lacks DNA for checking. The CDR3 consists of 16 residues. Per the germline V gene, CDR1 is SGHRS and CDR2 is YFSETQ.

This chain joins TRBV6-1 and TRBJ2-5. The CDR3 is 14 amino acids. In germline, CDR1 is MNHNS, CDR2 SASEGT. The CDR3 loop is CASSEWGIQETQYF.

The J gene is TRBJ2-1, the V gene TRBV11-3; TCRdb selects TRBD1, and the lack of DNA leaves this call unchecked. Germline assignment: CDR1 SGHNT and CDR2 YENEEA. This CDR3 contains 16 residues. The CDR3: CASSLGSGGYYNEQFF.

The genes are TRBV5-5 and TRBJ1-2. CDR1 and CDR2 from the germline V gene are SGHKS and YYEKEE (reference sequence). The CDR3 has 12 amino acids. The CDR3 region is CASSLQLYGYTF.

The J gene is TRBJ2-1, the V gene TRBV4-1; TCRdb picks TRBD1, but there is no DNA to check that call. The CDR3 length is 14 residues. CDR1 and CDR2 from the germline V gene are MGHRA and YSYEKL. CDR3 residues: CASSPQQALPLRFF.

The genes are TRBV12-3 or TRBV12-4 and TRBJ2-2. This CDR3 region has 11 residues. The chain's CDR3 is CASSFSGELFF.

The CDR3 sequence: CASNTQGRSYNEQFF. The chain recombines TRBV27 with TRBJ2-1; TCRdb's D call, TRBD1, is unchecked because there is no DNA. The V gene's germline CDR1 is MNHEY and CDR2 SMNVEV (reference sequence). This CDR3 has 15 amino acids.

V and J are TRBV7-8 and TRBJ1-3; without DNA, the TCRdb call of TRBD1 cannot be checked. The CDR3 contains 16 residues. Germline V gives CDR1 SGHVS, CDR2 FQNEAQ. The CDR3 sequence is CASSPTDSRGGNTIYF.

V usage is TRBV29-1 and J usage is TRBJ1-2; TCRdb lists TRBD1, though no DNA is available to test this call. The V gene's germline CDR1 is SQVTM and CDR2 ANQGSEA. The CDR3 sequence is 12 residues long. This CDR3 is CSAATGDYGYTF.

This rearrangement joins TRBV19 to TRBJ2-1; TCRdb's D gene call, TRBD1, goes unchecked for lack of DNA. Germline V gene lookup returns CDR1 LNHDA and CDR2 SQIVND (reference sequence). This CDR3 comprises 12 residues. The CDR3 loop reads CASQGSGDEQFF.

The CDR3 reads CASRGSMLNEQFF. The genes are TRBV5-1 and TRBJ2-1. Looked up from germline, CDR1 is SGHRS and CDR2 is YFSETQ. The CDR3 runs to 13 residues.

The rearrangement joins TRBV5-1 to TRBJ1-4. The CDR3 is 15 amino acids. Germline assignment: CDR1 SGHRS and CDR2 YFSETQ. This CDR3 is CASSLVAGKNEKLFF.

This chain joins TRBV5-1 and TRBJ1-1. CDR3 length: 14 residues. Germline assignment: CDR1 SGHRS and CDR2 YFSETQ. This CDR3 reads CASSPDGGYSEAFF.

The chain has TRBV29-1 and TRBJ1-2; TCRdb proposes TRBD1, but this gene call is untestable without DNA. CDR3 length: 11 residues. CDR1 is SQVTM, CDR2 ANQGSEA, per germline. Here the CDR3 reads CSVDRAATYTF.

The chain employs TRBV4-2 and TRBJ2-1. The CDR3 length is 16 residues. Germline CDR1 and CDR2: LGHNA and YNFKEQ. The chain's CDR3 is CASSQDRASSYNEQFF.

The rearrangement uses TRBV6-4 and TRBJ2-3; the TCRdb call, TRBD1, lacks DNA for checking. The CDR3 consists of 14 residues. Germline CDR1 and CDR2: MRHNA and SNTAGT. CDR3 loop: CASSSGEATDTQYF.